This T cell receptor (beta chain) was obtained from a study of T cell repertoires in ileal Crohn's disease (dated by TCRdb to about 2019). The study in broad terms: The median duration of disease was approximately 8.3 years, and at the time of surgery around 36% of patients were active smokers. Endoscopic postoperative recurrence was defined as a Rutgeerts score above i0. The study ran alongside a multicentre cohort designed to identify predictors of early endoscopic recurrence after ileocolonic resection. A total of 171 mucosal samples from roughly 57 patients were sequenced, with samples obtained at several locations on the surgical specimen and at postoperative endoscopy. About half of the patients received postoperative therapy: 11 received thiopurines and 18 received anti-TNF agents. The TCR repertoire was analysed in 55 to 70 patients with Crohn's disease drawn from a prospective multicentre cohort. Surgery was performed for a complication in all patients, with stricturing disease in roughly 61% and penetrating disease in 39%.

Results and caveats for the whole study, not just this receptor: Sorted CD8 T cells carried more high-frequency clones than CD4 T cells, suggesting mucosal expansions were mainly CD8. Mucosal CD4 and CD8 T cells were sorted and sequenced only in a subgroup of patients, the size of which was not stated. Higher percentages of high-frequency clones at the time of surgery were linked to endoscopic recurrence, and every patient with clonality above 26.8% (18/57) had recurrence. A significantly higher proportion of clonal expansions was observed in active smokers at surgery than in non-smokers (approximately 26% vs 20%, p=0.02).

Adults with ileal or ileocolonic Crohn's disease for whom ileocolonic resection was indicated were considered eligible. Before DNA extraction, whole ileal mucosal biopsies were kept frozen at -80 degrees C. Genomic DNA was extracted from frozen whole biopsies with a TRizol-based method and quantified on a NanoDrop 2000 spectrophotometer. As concerns this clone: Its antigen has not been determined. Base qualities are not recorded, but no much larger clone differs from it by a single base.

Roughly 500 nanograms of biopsy DNA per sample were submitted for commercial TCRB immunosequencing. A two-step, amplification bias-controlled multiplex PCR was used by Adaptive Biotechnology to amplify CDR3 regions from genomic DNA. Primers covering every V and J gene segment were used in the first PCR, while barcodes and Illumina adapters were added in the second PCR. An Illumina instrument was used to sequence the CDR3 libraries. As for the authors' bioinformatics: Vendor-provided pipelines were combined with custom analysis of raw data in R/Bioconductor under R version 3.3.0. Clonality, which ranges from 0 to 1, was calculated as the inverse of the normalised Shannon entropy across all productive clones. High-frequency clones were defined as the share of the repertoire taken up by the top 100 clones, keeping only clones that passed a 95% confidence test. Repertoire diversity was measured with the Simpson index, and overlap between samples was measured with the Morisita-Horn index. TCRdb provides this immuneACCESS table in a form limited to in-frame rearrangements. Some clones are lacking; in checked studies, under half of them reflect an unresolved V gene, and why the rest are absent is not known. V, J and clone size are those of that table, while D and trimming were read from the DNA. The sample table shows 25,000 to 35,000 clones, and about 81% are seen once. Roughly 5.5% of the sample goes to the ten largest clones.

This clonotype was obtained from an adult with Crohn's disease. The sample consisted of ileal tissue.

The nucleotide sequence reads TGTGCCAGCAGCTCGTTCCCCGGGACAGGGTCCGACGAGCAGTACTTC. It is translated as CASSSFPGTGSDEQYF. The V gene is TRBV7-7 and the J gene is TRBJ2-7; 9 junctional bases match TRBD1. The CDR3 starts with the cysteine, ends with the phenylalanine, and has 16 residues. This entry keeps only the CDR3 DNA: 48 bases, framed from base 1. The germline V and J ends show losses of 4 bases and 5 bases respectively, and no gene match explains 12 bases of the junction. According to the germline V gene (reference sequence), CDR1 reads SSHAT and CDR2 reads FNYEAQ.